The 18 T cell receptor beta chains below come from one sample, sequenced in a study of blood T cell repertoires in COVID-19. Sequenced by immunoSEQ multiplex PCR; TCRdb stores in-frame clones only, minus some. Here the sample spans 90,000 to 140,000 clones, around 86% being singletons. The specimen sequenced was peripheral blood. The receptors were gathered from a man aged 80 or over with acute or convalescent COVID-19.

CDR3 region: CASSPPQTDYGYTF. CDR3 coding DNA: TGTGCCAGCAGTCCGCCTCAGACAGACTATGGCTACACCTTC. V is TRBV28 and J is TRBJ1-2; weak D call: TRBD1 (5 bases). The CDR3 loop spans 14 amino acids. Germline V gene sequence: CDR1 MDHEN, CDR2 SYDVKM. V shed 5 bases and J shed 3 bases, with 13 bases lying between them.

This clone occurred a few times. V and J are TRBV6-1 and TRBJ1-1; 7 bases are shared with TRBD1. The V and J ends lost 3 bases and 7 bases, in that order; junction bases with no gene match: 5. The V gene's germline CDR1 is MNHNS and CDR2 SASEGT. The CDR3 sequence is 13 residues long. DNA of the CDR3: TGTGCCAGCAGTGATAGGCAGGGGGTTGAAGCTTTCTTT. Its protein is CASSDRQGVEAFF.

In this sample, this clone turned up once. The chain has TRBV11-3 and TRBJ2-1; TRBD1 matches at 8 bases. This CDR3 has 13 amino acids. Germline assignment: CDR1 SGHNT and CDR2 YENEEA. J gave up 10 bases and V 5 bases, and 7 bases lay outside the gene matches. CDR3 residues: CASSPGQAGEQFF. The CDR3 DNA is TGTGCCAGCAGCCCGGGACAGGCGGGCGAGCAGTTCTTC.

This chain uses TRBV2 with TRBJ1-5; a weak D match, TRBD1 (6 bases). CDR1 SNHLY and CDR2 FYNNEI come from the germline V gene. The CDR3 runs 14 residues. The ends were cut back, 3 bases at V and 4 bases at J, with 10 bases in the middle. The CDR3 loop reads CASSEWTANQPQHF. CDR3 DNA: TGTGCCAGCAGTGAGTGGACAGCAAATCAGCCCCAGCATTTT.

V and J are TRBV5-4 and TRBJ2-7; 9 bases map to TRBD2. The junction had 15 bases not matched to a gene; V was cut back by 3 bases and J by 5 bases. CDR1 is SGHNT, CDR2 YYREEE, per germline (reference sequence). This CDR3 is built from 17 residues. CDR3 DNA: TGTGCCAGCAGCTCGTATGCTCTAGCGGGAATTAGCGACGAGCAGTACTTC. Its translation: CASSSYALAGISDEQYF.

The V gene is TRBV6-5, the J gene TRBJ2-7, with D unclear. The CDR3 runs to 13 residues. CDR1 is MNHEY, CDR2 SVGAGI, per germline. Trimming removed 6 bases at V and 3 bases at J, with 12 bases between. The CDR3 loop reads CASSPYTYYEQYF. CDR3 coding DNA: TGTGCCAGCAGCCCGTATACCTACTACGAGCAGTACTTC.

For the CDR3, the DNA is TGTGCCAGCAGCCCACGGGTCTACACCGGGGAGCTGTTTTTT. Amino acids: CASSPRVYTGELFF. V and J are TRBV14 and TRBJ2-2, with D unclear. Trimming left V 4 bases short and J 3 bases short, with 9 bases between. The CDR3 loop spans 14 amino acids. Germline V gives CDR1 SGHDN, CDR2 FVKESK.

V gene TRBV29-1 combines with J gene TRBJ2-1; TRBD2 aligns across 7 bases. Germline V gene lookup returns CDR1 SQVTM and CDR2 ANQGSEA. V gave up 6 bases and J gave up 3 bases; unmatched junction bases: 8. This CDR3 has 14 amino acids. CDR3 nucleotide sequence: TGCAGCGTCGGCAGCGGGGATCTCTACAATGAGCAGTTCTTC. Translation gives CSVGSGDLYNEQFF.

The CDR3 region is CASSKRTDSSYNEQFF. In nucleotides, the CDR3 is TGTGCCAGCAGCAAAAGGACAGATAGCTCCTACAATGAGCAGTTCTTC. The chain combines TRBV7-3 with TRBJ2-1, with TRBD1 as a possible D gene (6 bases). The length of the CDR3 is 16 residues. The germline CDR1 and CDR2 sequences are SGHTA and FQGTGA. V shed 5 bases and J shed 0 bases, with 14 bases lying between them.

This rearrangement joins TRBV29-1 to TRBJ2-3; 9 nucleotides match TRBD2. The CDR3 runs to 14 residues. Trimming took 6 bases from V and 0 from J; bases not matched to a gene: 4. Germline CDR1 and CDR2: SQVTM and ANQGSEA. The chain's CDR3 is CSVFGTSSTDTQYF. CDR3 DNA sequence: TGCAGCGTATTCGGGACTAGCAGCACAGATACGCAGTATTTT.

J is TRBJ1-5 and V is TRBV29-1, with unresolved D. CDR1 is SQVTM, CDR2 ANQGSEA, per germline. The CDR3 runs 13 residues. Between the trimmed V and J ends, which lost 4 bases and 9 bases, there was a span of 16 bases. The CDR3 region is CSVADSWLRPQHF. In DNA form, the CDR3 reads TGCAGCGTTGCGGACTCCTGGTTACGGCCCCAGCATTTT.

A few counts support this clone. The rearrangement joins TRBV2 to TRBJ1-5, with 9 bases lining up with TRBD1. Germline trimming cut 6 bases from V and 4 bases from J; bases unmatched to any gene: 10. The CDR3 sequence is 16 residues long. Per germline, CDR1 SNHLY and CDR2 FYNNEI. CDR3 sequence reads: CASSPDRDRVNQPQHF. In DNA form, the CDR3 reads TGTGCCAGCAGCCCCGATCGGGACAGGGTTAATCAGCCCCAGCATTTT.

This rearrangement joins TRBV11-2 to TRBJ2-2, with D hard to call. The CDR3 runs to 12 residues. CDR1 is SGHAT and CDR2 is FQNNGV in the germline V gene. V was pared by 5 bases and J by 7 bases, with 8 bases between. In DNA form, the CDR3 reads TGTGCCAGCAGCCACATCGTCGGGGAGCTGTTTTTT. Its protein is CASSHIVGELFF.

The table lists this clone with a few counts. The genes are TRBV5-1 and TRBJ2-7; D is possibly TRBD1 (7 bases). Trimming took off 2 bases at V and 2 bases at J, with 11 bases between the two ends. This CDR3 is 14 amino acids long. Germline loops: CDR1 SGHRS, CDR2 YFSETQ. CDR3 sequence reads: CASSFSGGPYEQYF. CDR3 coding DNA: TGCGCCAGCAGCTTTTCAGGGGGGCCCTACGAGCAGTACTTC. Full variable domain (outside the CDR3, taken from reference TRBV5-1 and TRBJ2-7): KAGVTQTPRYLIKTRGQQVTLSCSPISGHRSVSWYQQTPGQGLQFLFEYFSETQRNKGNFPGRFSGRQFSNSRSEMNVSTLELGDSALYLCASSFSGGPYEQYFGPGTRLTVT.

The genes are TRBV29-1 and TRBJ2-3; 8 nucleotides align to TRBD1. Germline CDR1 is SQVTM and CDR2 is ANQGSEA. With 7 bases clipped from V and 6 bases from J, the junction kept 6 bases outside the gene matches. The CDR3 contains 12 residues. The CDR3 reads CSAGQGSDTQYF. CDR3 nucleotides: TGCAGCGCCGGACAGGGCTCGGATACGCAGTATTTT.

This chain joins TRBV5-1 and TRBJ2-5; 7 bases map to TRBD2. CDR1 is SGHRS and CDR2 is YFSETQ in the germline V gene. CDR3 length: 15 residues. The V gene end was trimmed by 3 bases and the J gene end by 1 base; junction bases not matched to a gene: 6. The CDR3, as DNA: TGCGCCAGCAGCTGGGGAGGGCGTGGCCAAGAGACCCAGTACTTC. Translated, it gives CASSWGGRGQETQYF.

The chain uses TRBV2 and TRBJ1-1, with 7 bases lining up with TRBD1. The CDR3 consists of 13 residues. Germline CDR1 and CDR2: SNHLY and FYNNEI. Trimming took 9 bases from V and 0 from J; bases not matched to a gene: 4. The CDR3 region has the DNA TGTGCCAGTGGACAGGTAATGAACACTGAAGCTTTCTTT. It encodes CASGQVMNTEAFF.

The chain recombines TRBV28 with TRBJ2-2; D is possibly TRBD1 (6 bases). Trimming removed 4 bases at V and 3 bases at J, with 15 bases between. CDR1 MDHEN and CDR2 SYDVKM come from the germline V gene. This CDR3 comprises 16 residues. CDR3 sequence (DNA): TGTGCCAGCAGTTCTCCAGGGACATCCTACACCGGGGAGCTGTTTTTT. Protein: CASSSPGTSYTGELFF.